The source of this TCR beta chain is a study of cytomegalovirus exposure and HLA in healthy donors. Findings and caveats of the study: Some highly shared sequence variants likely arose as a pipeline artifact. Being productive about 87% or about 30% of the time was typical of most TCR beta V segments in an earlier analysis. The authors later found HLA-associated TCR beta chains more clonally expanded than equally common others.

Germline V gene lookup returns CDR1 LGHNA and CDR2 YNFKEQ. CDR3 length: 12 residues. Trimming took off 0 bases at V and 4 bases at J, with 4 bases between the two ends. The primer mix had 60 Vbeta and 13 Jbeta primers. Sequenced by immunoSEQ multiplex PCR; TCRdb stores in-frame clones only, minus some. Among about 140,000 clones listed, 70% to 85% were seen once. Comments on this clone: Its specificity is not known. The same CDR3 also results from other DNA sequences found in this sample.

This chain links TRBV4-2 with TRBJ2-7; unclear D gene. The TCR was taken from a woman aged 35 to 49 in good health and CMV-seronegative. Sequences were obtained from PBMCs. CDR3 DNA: TGTGCCAGCAGCCAAGATTCTTACGAGCAGTACTTC. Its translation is CASSQDSYEQYF.